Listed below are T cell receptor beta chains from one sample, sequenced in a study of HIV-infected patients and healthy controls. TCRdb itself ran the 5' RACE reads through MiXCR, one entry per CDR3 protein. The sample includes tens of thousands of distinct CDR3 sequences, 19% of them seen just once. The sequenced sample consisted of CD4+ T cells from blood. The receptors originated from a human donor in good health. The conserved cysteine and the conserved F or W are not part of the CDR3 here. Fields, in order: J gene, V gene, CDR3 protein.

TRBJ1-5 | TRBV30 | AWSTGNQPQH
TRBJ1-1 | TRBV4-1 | ASSFRDRGRYTEAF
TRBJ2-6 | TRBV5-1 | ASSVVEQGLSGANVLT
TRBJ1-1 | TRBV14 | ASSQDGQSMNTEAF
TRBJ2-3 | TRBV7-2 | ASSLAGAGGPDTQY
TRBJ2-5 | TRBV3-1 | ASSSRDRGYEETQY
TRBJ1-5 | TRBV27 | ASSFTGKYSNQPQH
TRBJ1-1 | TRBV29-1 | SVNEGAGTEAF
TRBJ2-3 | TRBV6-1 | ASRQRGQSPGTQY
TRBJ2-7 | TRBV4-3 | ASSQDWGTVGYEQY
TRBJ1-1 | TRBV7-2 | ASSLAARGHTEAF
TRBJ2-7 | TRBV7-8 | ASSLSGVGAYEQY
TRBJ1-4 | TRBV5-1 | ASSLAEFNEKLF